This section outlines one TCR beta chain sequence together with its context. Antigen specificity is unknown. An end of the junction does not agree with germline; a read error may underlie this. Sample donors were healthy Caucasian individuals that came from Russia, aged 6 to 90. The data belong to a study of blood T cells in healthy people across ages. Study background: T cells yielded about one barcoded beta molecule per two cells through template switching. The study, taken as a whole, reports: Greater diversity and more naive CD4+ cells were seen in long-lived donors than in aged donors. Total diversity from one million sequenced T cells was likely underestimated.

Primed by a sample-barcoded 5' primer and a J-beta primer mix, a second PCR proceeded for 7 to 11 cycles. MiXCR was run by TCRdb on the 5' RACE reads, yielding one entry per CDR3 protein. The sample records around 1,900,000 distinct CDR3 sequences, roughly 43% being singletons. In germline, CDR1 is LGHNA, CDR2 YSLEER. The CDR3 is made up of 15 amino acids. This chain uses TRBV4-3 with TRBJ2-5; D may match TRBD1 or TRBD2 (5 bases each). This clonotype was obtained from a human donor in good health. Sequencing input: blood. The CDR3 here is CASNQDGAVQETQYF. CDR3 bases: TGCGCCAGCAACCAAGACGGGGCAGTCCAAGAGACCCAGTACTTC.